This section outlines one TCR beta chain sequence together with its context. This same CDR3 is encoded by further DNA sequences in the sample. V was pared by 6 bases and J by 8 bases, with 9 bases of the junction left unmatched. Germline V lookup: CDR1 MDHEN, CDR2 SYDVKM. The CDR3 has 13 amino acids. Authors' data handling: Estimation of nucleated cell counts relied on the amplification of reference gene primers. The table came from immunoSEQ multiplex PCR; TCRdb's copy has only in-frame clones and leaves some out. V and J calls and clone size are those listed in that table; D and trimming were worked out from the DNA. The repertoire holds around 99,000 clones, with about four fifths as singletons. This record comes from a study of blood T cell repertoires in COVID-19.

Sequenced sample: peripheral blood. The source of this sequence is a human donor in a cohort sampled during active COVID-19. The chain carries TRBV28 and TRBJ1-2, with 7 positions matching TRBD1. The CDR3 region has the DNA TGTGCCAGCAGGCCGACAGGGCTGACCGGCTACACCTTC. It is translated as CASRPTGLTGYTF.